What follows describes a single T cell receptor beta chain. Seattle enrolled patients during active infection and tracked them longitudinally. CDR3 length: 14 amino acids. V gave up 4 bases and J gave up 6 bases; unmatched junction bases: 6. Germline CDR1 ENHRY, CDR2 SYGVKD. This sample was taken from a study of blood T cell repertoires in COVID-19. Study in general: Acute and convalescent COVID-19 specimens originated in the United States, Italy and Spain.

The table came from immunoSEQ multiplex PCR; TCRdb's copy has only in-frame clones and leaves some out. The sample lists 150,000 to 200,000 clones, approximately 80% seen once, with approximately 7% in the top ten. The genes are TRBV10-3 and TRBJ1-5; 7 bases are a match to TRBD1. Sequenced material: peripheral blood. The TCR originated in a woman aged 40 to 50 with COVID-19, enrolled during active disease. CDR3 DNA sequence: TGTGCCATCAGTGCCGGGACAGAGGGTCAGCCCCAGCATTTT. Translating it yields CAISAGTEGQPQHF.